The 25 T cell receptor beta chains reported below all come from one sample, sequenced in a study of blood T cells in healthy people across ages. Using a J-beta primer mix together with a sample-barcoded 5' primer, a second PCR was run for about 6 to 11 cycles. MiXCR was run by TCRdb on the 5' RACE reads, yielding one entry per CDR3 protein. Here the sample spans about 1.7 million distinct CDR3 sequences, approximately 28% being singletons. The sequencing sample was made of blood. These receptors were obtained from a woman aged 30 to 39 in good health.

This clonotype was seen many times. V and J are TRBV12-3 or TRBV12-4 and TRBJ2-1, with 10 bases matching TRBD1. V shed 4 bases and J 8 bases; nucleotides not matched to a gene: 8. CDR3 length: 15 amino acids. This CDR3 reads CASSSPRDRGHEQFF. The CDR3 DNA is TGTGCCAGCAGTTCCCCTCGGGACAGGGGTCATGAGCAGTTCTTC.

The chain recombines TRBV4-1 with TRBJ2-1; no reliable D call. The germline CDR1 and CDR2 sequences are MGHRA and YSYEKL. This CDR3 has 16 amino acids. Trimming cost V 3 bases and J 3 bases, with 15 bases left between them. The CDR3 nucleotides are TGCGCCAGCAGCCACCCCTTGTTATCACACTACAATGAGCAGTTCTTC. This encodes CASSHPLLSHYNEQFF.

The chain carries TRBV20-1 and TRBJ2-1, with a possible D match to TRBD2 (7 bases). Germline V gene data show CDR1 as DFQATT and CDR2 as SNEGSKA (reference sequence). The CDR3 totals 13 residues. V was cut by 3 bases and J by 6 bases, with 12 bases left in between. CDR3 DNA: TGCAGTGCTAGTCTTGCGGGGGCCAATGAGCAGTTCTTC. Translation: CSASLAGANEQFF.

The chain joins TRBV5-1 to TRBJ2-3; a weak D match, TRBD2 (6 bases). The CDR3 has 15 residues. Germline V CDR1 and CDR2: SGHRS, YFSETQ. V dropped 0 bases and J dropped 4 bases, with 12 bases sitting between them. The CDR3 region is CASSLGNRGADTQYF. The CDR3 nucleotides are TGCGCCAGCAGCTTGGGAAACCGCGGGGCAGATACGCAGTATTTT.

The chain couples TRBV28 to TRBJ1-2; TRBD1 might be the D (5 bases). The CDR3 covers 13 residues. Per germline, CDR1 MDHEN and CDR2 SYDVKM. The germline V and J ends were trimmed by 6 bases and 5 bases, with 13 bases remaining between them. The DNA for the CDR3 is TGTGCCAGCAGCGGGGCCGGTCTATATGGCTACACCTTC. Encoded protein: CASSGAGLYGYTF.

The rearrangement joins TRBV6-2 or TRBV6-3 to TRBJ1-1, with D perhaps matching TRBD1 (5 bases). The CDR3 is 14 amino acids. Germline V CDR1 and CDR2: MNHEY, SVGEGT. Trimming pared 6 bases from V and 11 bases from J, leaving 22 bases between. The CDR3 nucleotides are TGTGCCAGCAGGCCTGGGACCCCCGGAGGAGTCGCTTTCTTT. As protein: CASRPGTPGGVAFF.

The chain is built from TRBV7-9 and TRBJ2-6; D may be TRBD2 (6 bases). The CDR3 is made up of 16 amino acids. CDR1 is SEHNR, CDR2 FQNEAQ, per germline (reference sequence). V was cut by 3 bases and J by 0 bases, with 9 bases left in between. CDR3 in amino acids: CASSFGGASGANVLTF. DNA of the CDR3: TGTGCCAGCAGCTTCGGGGGAGCCTCTGGGGCCAACGTCCTGACTTTC.

Comments on this clonotype: A much more abundant neighbour one base away suggests this may be a read error. The chain is built from TRBV9 and TRBJ1-2, with 8 bases that match TRBD1. The CDR3 covers 15 residues. The V gene's germline CDR1 is SGDLS and CDR2 YYNGEE. The CDR3, as DNA: TGTGCCAGCAGCGAGACAGGGGAGGGAAACTATGACTACACCTTC. Translation: CASSETGEGNYDYTF.

For this clonotype: The germline gene is not matched at one end of the junction; a read error may be the cause. This chain links TRBV12-3 or TRBV12-4 with TRBJ2-1; a weak D match, TRBD1 (6 bases). The CDR3 length is 15 residues. CDR3 nucleotides: TGTGCCAGCAGTTTGGGGACAAGCTCCTACAGTGAGCAGTTCTTC. As protein: CASSLGTSSYSEQFF.

The chain is built from TRBV4-2 and TRBJ1-4; the D gene is possibly TRBD1 (5 bases). The germline gives CDR1 LGHNA, CDR2 YNFKEQ. The V end was cut by 4 bases, the J end by 7 bases, with 16 bases between. This CDR3 has 15 residues. CDR3 amino acids: CASSPPGASSEKLFF. Written as DNA, the CDR3 is TGTGCCAGCAGCCCCCCCGGGGCTTCAAGTGAAAAACTGTTTTTT.

This clonotype showed up just once. V and J are TRBV12-3 or TRBV12-4 and TRBJ2-5, with TRBD2 matching over 7 bases. The junction had 13 bases not matched to a gene; V was cut back by 7 bases and J by 2 bases. This CDR3 has 16 amino acids. CDR3 sequence: CASNPGVAGPQETQYF. The CDR3 coding sequence is TGTGCCAGCAACCCGGGGGTAGCGGGTCCTCAAGAGACCCAGTACTTC.

A few counts support this clonotype. The chain carries TRBV7-9 and TRBJ2-1; 11 bases fit TRBD2. In germline, CDR1 is SEHNR, CDR2 FQNEAQ (reference sequence). There are 15 residues in the CDR3. The ends lost 3 bases at V and 5 bases at J; junction bases unmatched: 3. The CDR3 DNA reads TGTGCCAGCAGCTTTATAGCGGGAGGGGACAATGAGCAGTTCTTC. Translated: CASSFIAGGDNEQFF.

There are many counts of this clonotype. The chain recombines TRBV5-1 with TRBJ2-7, with 12 bases matching TRBD1. The CDR3 extends over 15 amino acids. Trimming cost V 3 bases and J 1 base; bases outside gene matches: 2. Germline V lookup: CDR1 SGHRS, CDR2 YFSETQ. The CDR3 loop reads CASSWGQGASYEQYF. Written as DNA, the CDR3 is TGCGCCAGCAGCTGGGGACAGGGGGCTTCCTACGAGCAGTACTTC.

The J gene is TRBJ2-5, the V gene TRBV12-3 or TRBV12-4, with a possible D match to TRBD2 (5 bases). V lost 0 bases, J lost 1 base, and 15 bases lay in between. This CDR3 is built from 17 residues. The CDR3 here is CASSLALPGSLQETQYF. DNA for the CDR3: TGTGCCAGCAGTTTAGCGCTTCCGGGGTCCCTCCAAGAGACCCAGTACTTC.

This clonotype was observed a few times. The rearrangement joins TRBV20-1 to TRBJ2-7; perhaps D is TRBD1 or TRBD2 (6 bases each). This CDR3 comprises 11 residues. Germline CDR1 DFQATT, CDR2 SNEGSKA (reference sequence). The CDR3 here is CRGRDTYEQYF. Written as DNA, the CDR3 is TGCAGGGGGCGGGACACCTACGAGCAGTACTTC.

The V gene is TRBV5-1, the J gene TRBJ2-5, with D maybe TRBD2 (6 bases). CDR3 length equals 14 residues. Germline V lookup: CDR1 SGHRS, CDR2 YFSETQ. The ends were cut back, 5 bases at V and 2 bases at J, with 13 bases in the middle. The CDR3 region is CASSPDYLQETQYF. CDR3 DNA sequence: TGCGCCAGCAGTCCGGACTACTTACAAGAGACCCAGTACTTC.

J is TRBJ1-4 and V is TRBV2; D unresolved. The length of the CDR3 is 14 residues. V was trimmed by 3 bases and J by 0 bases, leaving 5 bases between them. Germline V gene data show CDR1 as SNHLY and CDR2 as FYNNEI. The CDR3 is CASSERATNEKLFF. The CDR3 DNA reads as TGTGCCAGCAGTGAGAGGGCAACTAATGAAAAACTGTTTTTT.

The J gene is TRBJ1-2, the V gene TRBV28; D not resolved. V lost 3 bases to trimming and J lost 7 bases, with 18 bases between them. Per germline, CDR1 MDHEN and CDR2 SYDVKM. The CDR3 loop spans 15 amino acids. Here the CDR3 DNA reads TGTGCCAGCAGTTTTAGGGCGGCTCAGGTTGGTGGCTACACCTTC. It yields the protein CASSFRAAQVGGYTF.

The CDR3 DNA is TGTGCCAGCAGCACATCCGGGGCGAGGGAGTTCTTC. Protein product: CASSTSGAREFF. The chain carries TRBV7-2 and TRBJ2-1; D possibly matches TRBD1 or TRBD2 (5 bases each). CDR1 SGHTA and CDR2 FQGNSA come from the germline V gene. The CDR3 is 12 amino acids. V lost 5 bases, J lost 14 bases, and 16 bases lay in between.

This clonotype showed up just a few times. The genes are TRBV20-1 and TRBJ2-5, with 11 bases identical to TRBD2. The J call may be wrong; the DNA end is better matched by TRBJ2-7. Germline CDR1 DFQATT, CDR2 SNEGSKA (reference sequence). This CDR3 is 16 amino acids long. The CDR3 spells CSAREGLAAGGLEQYF. CDR3 in DNA: TGCAGTGCTAGAGAGGGACTAGCGGCCGGGGGCCTCGAGCAGTACTTC.

The V gene is TRBV6-5, the J gene TRBJ2-1, with D perhaps matching TRBD1 (5 bases). The germline gives CDR1 MNHEY, CDR2 SVGAGI. CDR3 size: 13 residues. Trimming took off 6 bases at V and 3 bases at J, with 9 bases between the two ends. DNA for the CDR3: TGTGCCAGCAGGGGGCAGGACTACAATGAGCAGTTCTTC. Translated, it gives CASRGQDYNEQFF.

The rearrangement joins TRBV15 to TRBJ1-1, with 8 bases fitting TRBD1. With V trimmed by 5 bases and J by 6 bases, 8 bases remained unmatched. The CDR3 spans 14 residues. Germline V gene sequence: CDR1 LNHNV, CDR2 YYDKDF (reference sequence). The chain's CDR3 is CATSGPGGGSEAFF. The CDR3 bases are TGTGCCACCAGCGGCCCAGGGGGCGGATCTGAAGCTTTCTTT.

There are many counts of this clonotype. V usage is TRBV6-2 or TRBV6-3 and J usage is TRBJ2-7; 7 bases map to TRBD1. The ends lost 4 bases at V and 2 bases at J; junction bases unmatched: 5. CDR3 size: 14 residues. Germline-derived CDR1 and CDR2 are MNHEY and SVGEGT. The DNA of the CDR3 is TGTGCCAGCAGTTCATCCGGACAGGCCTACGAGCAGTACTTC. Translation gives CASSSSGQAYEQYF.

This clonotype was observed a few times. The chain joins TRBV20-1 to TRBJ2-1; TRBD2 matches 8 bases. The CDR3 has 16 residues. The J segment lost 5 bases and the V segment lost 2 bases, leaving 11 bases of the junction unmatched. Germline V CDR1 and CDR2: DFQATT, SNEGSKA (reference sequence). The CDR3 nucleotides read TGCAGTGCTAGATCCCCCGTTTCGGGAGGGCACAATGAGCAGTTCTTC. Translating it yields CSARSPVSGGHNEQFF.

This clonotype has at least ten counts. This chain uses TRBV27 with TRBJ2-7; 8 bases match TRBD1. Germline-derived CDR1 and CDR2 are MNHEY and SMNVEV (reference sequence). CDR3 length: 15 residues. V was clipped by 5 bases and J by 1 base; unmatched bases: 7. This CDR3 reads CASSHQGAGSYEQYF. The CDR3 DNA follows: TGTGCCAGCAGTCATCAGGGGGCTGGGTCCTACGAGCAGTACTTC.